One and the same sample provided the 13 T cell receptor beta chains below, sequenced in a study of CD8 T cells in ankylosing spondylitis. TCRdb re-called the 5' RACE reads with MiXCR, one entry per CDR3 protein. The sample contains nearly 350,000 distinct CDR3 sequences, 14% to 15% of which appear only once. Sample: blood, either unsorted or a sorted T cell fraction (not recorded which). The receptor set was obtained from a male donor with ankylosing spondylitis or in good health (not recorded which).

The CDR3 here is CASSLAGLASTDTQYF. CDR3 DNA sequence: TGCGCCAGCAGCTTGGCGGGACTAGCGTCCACAGATACGCAGTATTTT. The chain couples TRBV5-1 to TRBJ2-3, with 10 bases that match TRBD2. The CDR3 is 16 residues long. Trimming took 0 bases from V and 2 from J; bases not matched to a gene: 3. Germline CDR1 reads SGHRS; CDR2 reads YFSETQ.

In this sample, this clonotype turned up a few times. The rearrangement uses TRBV4-1 and TRBJ2-7; 9 bases agree with TRBD1. Losses at the gene ends were 3 bases for V and 2 bases for J; bases not matched to a gene: 5. The CDR3 spans 15 residues. Germline V gene sequence: CDR1 MGHRA, CDR2 YSYEKL. The CDR3 reads CASSQGQGSPYEQYF. The CDR3 region has the DNA TGCGCCAGCAGCCAGGGACAGGGATCCCCCTACGAGCAGTACTTC.

This clonotype turned up a few times. The V and J genes are TRBV5-1 and TRBJ2-7, with TRBD2 as a possible D gene (7 bases). The V end lost 4 bases, the J end lost 4 bases, and 21 bases lay between the germline ends. This CDR3 is built from 16 residues. From germline, CDR1 is SGHRS and CDR2 YFSETQ. CDR3 sequence: CASSTGGATEGYEQYF. CDR3 coding DNA: TGCGCCAGCAGCACTGGGGGGGCCACCGAGGGGTACGAGCAGTACTTC.

This clonotype was seen many times. The CDR3 loop reads CASSATGRDEAFF. CDR3 sequence (DNA): TGTGCCAGCAGCGCCACCGGACGGGACGAAGCTTTCTTT. The V call is TRBV12-3 or TRBV12-4, the J call TRBJ1-1; D possibly corresponds to TRBD1 (5 bases). V lost 6 bases and J lost 8, with 16 bases in between. The CDR3 is 13 amino acids.

This clonotype was seen ten or more times. The rearrangement uses TRBV5-6 and TRBJ2-3; no definite D call. This CDR3 is built from 16 residues. The germline V gene has CDR1 SGHDT and CDR2 YYEEEE. Trimming removed 0 bases from V and 6 bases from J, with 17 bases in between. CDR3 nucleotide sequence: TGTGCCAGCAGCTTGGCTCCCAGGCCCAGTGGGGATACGCAGTATTTT. Its protein is CASSLAPRPSGDTQYF.

CDR3: CASSSGAGGAGELFF. DNA of the CDR3: TGTGCCAGCAGTTCCGGGGCGGGGGGCGCCGGGGAGCTGTTTTTT. The genes are TRBV12-3 or TRBV12-4 and TRBJ2-2; 8 bases align to TRBD2. CDR3 length: 15 amino acids. V was pared by 4 bases and J by 6 bases, with 7 bases of the junction left unmatched.

The V call is TRBV20-1, the J call TRBJ2-3, with D possibly matching TRBD2 (5 bases). The V gene's germline CDR1 is DFQATT and CDR2 SNEGSKA (reference sequence). The V end was cut by 6 bases, the J end by 4 bases, with 17 bases between. This CDR3 has 14 residues. The CDR3 DNA follows: TGCAGTGCCTACAATCCGCTAGCTGCAGATACGCAGTATTTT. Its protein product is CSAYNPLAADTQYF.

This rearrangement joins TRBV5-1 to TRBJ1-1; no firm D call. The germline gives CDR1 SGHRS, CDR2 YFSETQ. The CDR3 totals 13 residues. V lost 5 bases, J lost 1 base, and 9 bases lay in between. The CDR3 nucleotides read TGCGCCAGCAGACCCGGACCGAACACTGAAGCTTTCTTT. Translation: CASRPGPNTEAFF.

The V call is TRBV9, the J call TRBJ2-4, with D perhaps matching TRBD1 (6 bases). From germline, CDR1 is SGDLS and CDR2 YYNGEE. V gave up 0 bases and J gave up 0 bases, with 10 bases separating them. The CDR3 loop spans 16 amino acids. In DNA, the CDR3 is TGTGCCAGCAGCGTAGGGGGACAACTAGCCAAAAACATTCAGTACTTC. This sequence encodes CASSVGGQLAKNIQYF.

The CDR3, as DNA: TGTGCCAGCAGCCAAGGGGCCACTAGCGGGATTGCCCCCAATGAGCAGTTCTTC. Translation: CASSQGATSGIAPNEQFF. V and J are TRBV3-1 and TRBJ2-1; 10 bases fit TRBD2. Germline CDR1 is LGHDT and CDR2 is YNNKEL (reference sequence). The V segment lost 1 base and the J segment 6 bases; nucleotides outside the gene matches: 12. The CDR3 has 18 amino acids.

The chain uses TRBV28 and TRBJ2-1; 7 positions match TRBD2. Germline V gene data show CDR1 as MDHEN and CDR2 as SYDVKM. V dropped 6 bases and J dropped 10; count of bases not matched to a gene: 12. The CDR3 totals 14 residues. DNA of the CDR3: TGTGCCAGCAGCTCCCCCGGGGGGTCGGGGGAGCAGTTCTTC. Residues: CASSSPGGSGEQFF.

This clonotype was counted a few times. V usage is TRBV5-1 and J usage is TRBJ2-2; no definite D call. The CDR3 runs 16 residues. Trimming shortened V by 0 bases and J by 6 bases, and 15 bases separated the two germline ends. CDR1 and CDR2 (germline): SGHRS, YFSETQ. CDR3 nucleotide sequence: TGCGCCAGCAGCTTGGTTGGTGTCCTAACCTCCGGGGAGCTGTTTTTT. Translated: CASSLVGVLTSGELFF.

This clonotype was found many times. The rearrangement joins TRBV27 to TRBJ2-7; a weak D match, TRBD1 (6 bases). Germline loops: CDR1 MNHEY, CDR2 SMNVEV (reference sequence). Trimming left V 2 bases short and J 0 bases short, with 8 bases between. The CDR3 length is 14 residues. CDR3: CASSLNRDSYEQYF. The CDR3 DNA sequence: TGTGCCAGCAGTTTAAACAGGGACTCCTACGAGCAGTACTTC.